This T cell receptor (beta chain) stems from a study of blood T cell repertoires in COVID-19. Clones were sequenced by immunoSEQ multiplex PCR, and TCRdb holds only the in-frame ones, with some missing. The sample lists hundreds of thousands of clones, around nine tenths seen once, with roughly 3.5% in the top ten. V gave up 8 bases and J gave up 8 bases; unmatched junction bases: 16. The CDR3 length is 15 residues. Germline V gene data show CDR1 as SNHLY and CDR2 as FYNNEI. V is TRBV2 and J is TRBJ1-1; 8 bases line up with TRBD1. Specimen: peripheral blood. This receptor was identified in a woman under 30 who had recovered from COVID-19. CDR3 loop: CASQALPGQVREAFF. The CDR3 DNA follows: TGTGCCAGCCAGGCCCTTCCGGGACAGGTGAGAGAAGCTTTCTTT.